This T cell receptor (beta chain) derives from a study of blood T cell repertoires in COVID-19. Libraries were prepared by immunoSEQ multiplex PCR; TCRdb keeps only in-frame clonotypes and omits some of them. Found here are approximately 23,000 clones, about nine tenths of them singletons; the top ten hold roughly 2.5%. The receptor's source is a man aged 65 to 85 with acute or convalescent COVID-19. The source material was peripheral blood.

The CDR3 loop is CASSFAAGGMTNEKLFF. The CDR3 nucleotides read TGCGCCAGCAGCTTCGCGGCAGGGGGGATGACTAATGAAAAACTGTTTTTT. This rearrangement joins TRBV5-1 to TRBJ1-4; TRBD1 agrees at 7 bases. The length of the CDR3 is 17 residues. The V segment lost 2 bases and the J segment 2 bases; nucleotides outside the gene matches: 9. Germline CDR1 SGHRS, CDR2 YFSETQ.